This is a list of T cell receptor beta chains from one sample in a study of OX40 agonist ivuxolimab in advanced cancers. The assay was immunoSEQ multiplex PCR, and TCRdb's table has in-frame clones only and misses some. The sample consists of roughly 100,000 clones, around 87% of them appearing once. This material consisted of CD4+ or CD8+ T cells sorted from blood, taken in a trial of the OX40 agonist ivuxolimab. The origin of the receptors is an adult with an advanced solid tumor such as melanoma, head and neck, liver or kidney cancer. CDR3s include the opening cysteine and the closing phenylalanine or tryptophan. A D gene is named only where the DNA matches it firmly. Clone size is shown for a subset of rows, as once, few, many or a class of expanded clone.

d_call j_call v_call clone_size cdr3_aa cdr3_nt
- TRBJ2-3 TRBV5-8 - CASTLDRAGDTQYF TGTGCCAGCACCCTCGACAGGGCGGGGGATACGCAGTATTTT
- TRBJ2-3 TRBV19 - CASSVSGATSTDTQYF TGTGCCAGTAGTGTCTCAGGGGCTACTAGCACAGATACGCAGTATTTT
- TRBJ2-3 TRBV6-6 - CASSYLEDTQYF TGTGCCAGCAGTTACCTGGAAGATACGCAGTATTTT
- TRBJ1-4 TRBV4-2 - CASSQDQGRTTTNEKLFF TGTGCCAGCAGCCAAGATCAGGGGAGGACCACAACTAATGAAAAACTGTTTTTT
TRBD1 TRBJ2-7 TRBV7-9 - CASSSRTGQSSYEQYF TGTGCCAGCAGCTCCCGGACAGGGCAAAGCTCCTACGAGCAGTACTTC
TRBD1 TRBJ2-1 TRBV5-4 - CASSSSIQGTYNEQFF TGTGCCAGCAGCTCATCTATACAGGGGACCTACAATGAGCAGTTCTTC
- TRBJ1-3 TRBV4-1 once CASSQDSAVSGNTIYF TGCGCCAGCAGCCAAGATTCGGCAGTCTCCGGAAACACCATATATTTT
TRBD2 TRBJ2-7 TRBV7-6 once CASSGTSGSYEQYF TGTGCCAGCAGCGGGACTAGCGGGTCCTACGAGCAGTACTTC
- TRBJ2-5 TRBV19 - CASSGSQETQYF TGTGCCAGTAGCGGGAGCCAAGAGACCCAGTACTTC
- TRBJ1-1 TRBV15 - CATSRVGGPNTEAFF TGTGCCACCAGCAGAGTAGGAGGACCAAACACTGAAGCTTTCTTT
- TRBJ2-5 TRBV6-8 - CASTDGSDETQYF TGTGCCAGCACCGACGGTTCGGATGAGACCCAGTACTTC
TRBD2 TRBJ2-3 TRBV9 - CASSVVSSGGGRGTQYF TGTGCCAGCAGCGTAGTCTCTAGCGGGGGCGGGCGGGGTACGCAGTATTTT
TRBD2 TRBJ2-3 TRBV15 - CATSSRLAGSTDTQYF TGTGCCACCAGCTCCCGACTAGCGGGAAGCACAGATACGCAGTATTTT
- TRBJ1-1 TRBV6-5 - CASSDRRLNTEAFF TGTGCCAGCAGTGACCGGAGGCTGAACACTGAAGCTTTCTTT
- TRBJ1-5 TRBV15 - CATSRDLTVGNQPQHF TGTGCCACCAGCAGAGATTTGACGGTGGGTAATCAGCCCCAGCATTTT
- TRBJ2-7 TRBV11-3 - CASSSSGAGEQYF TGTGCCAGCAGCTCTTCAGGGGCGGGGGAGCAGTACTTC
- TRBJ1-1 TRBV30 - CAWSVQHNTEAFF TGTGCCTGGAGTGTACAACATAACACTGAAGCTTTCTTT
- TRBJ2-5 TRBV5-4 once CASSFWPAGGETQYF TGTGCCAGCAGCTTTTGGCCGGCGGGTGGAGAGACCCAGTACTTC
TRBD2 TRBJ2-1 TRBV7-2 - CASSLRSSGREYNEQFF TGTGCCAGCAGCTTAAGGTCTAGCGGGAGAGAGTACAATGAGCAGTTCTTC
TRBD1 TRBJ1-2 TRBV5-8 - CASSSGTGVDYGYTF TGTGCCAGCAGCTCGGGGACAGGGGTGGACTATGGCTACACCTTC
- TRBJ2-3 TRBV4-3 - CASSQEGQTADTQYF TGCGCCAGCAGCCAAGAGGGGCAGACTGCAGATACGCAGTATTTT
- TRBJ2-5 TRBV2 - CASSGVGSAEAQYF TGTGCCAGCAGTGGTGTAGGTTCGGCAGAGGCCCAGTACTTC
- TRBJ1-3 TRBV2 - CASRDPGTSGNTIYF TGTGCCAGCAGGGATCCCGGGACCTCTGGAAACACCATATATTTT
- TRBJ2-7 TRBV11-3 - CASSLEAQIYEQYF TGTGCCAGCAGCTTAGAGGCCCAGATCTACGAGCAGTACTTC
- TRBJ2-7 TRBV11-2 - CASSRTSYEQYF TGTGCCAGCAGCCGGACATCCTACGAGCAGTACTTC
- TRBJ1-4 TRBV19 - CASSNPGRNEKLFF TGTGCCAGTAGTAATCCCGGAAGAAATGAAAAACTGTTTTTT
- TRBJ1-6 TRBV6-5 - CASSYNPAVGGSPLHF TGTGCCAGCAGTTACAATCCAGCGGTCGGGGGTTCACCCCTCCACTTT
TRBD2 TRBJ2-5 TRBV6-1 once CASTPAGVREETQYF TGTGCCAGCACTCCGGCGGGAGTGAGAGAAGAGACCCAGTACTTC
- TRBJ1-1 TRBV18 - CASSPGGGATEAFF TGTGCCAGCTCACCGGGGGGGGGAGCCACTGAAGCTTTCTTT
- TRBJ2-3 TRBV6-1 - CASLRDKSTDTQYF TGTGCCAGCCTTCGGGACAAGAGCACAGATACGCAGTATTTT
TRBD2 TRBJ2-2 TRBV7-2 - CASSFLAGGGTGELFF TGTGCCAGCAGCTTCCTAGCGGGAGGGGGCACCGGGGAGCTGTTTTTT
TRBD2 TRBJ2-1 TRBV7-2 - CASSLARSSGRWGRDEQFF TGTGCCAGCAGCTTAGCGCGTTCTAGCGGGAGGTGGGGGAGAGATGAGCAGTTCTTC
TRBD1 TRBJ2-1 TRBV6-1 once CASSETIGTVSYNEQFF TGTGCCAGCAGTGAAACAATCGGGACAGTCTCCTACAATGAGCAGTTCTTC
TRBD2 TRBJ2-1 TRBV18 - CASSPPGLAGGQSQEQFF TGTGCCAGCTCACCGCCGGGACTAGCGGGAGGGCAATCCCAGGAGCAGTTCTTC
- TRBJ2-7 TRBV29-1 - CSVAGGGHYEQYF TGCAGCGTTGCCGGAGGGGGACACTACGAGCAGTACTTC
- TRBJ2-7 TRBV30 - CAGTQGSHYEQYF TGTGCCGGAACACAGGGATCTCACTACGAGCAGTACTTC
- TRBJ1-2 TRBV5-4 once CASSLENPLAHGYTF TGTGCCAGCAGCCTCGAGAACCCCCTTGCCCATGGCTACACCTTC
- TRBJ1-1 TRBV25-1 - CASSEFSRVTEAFF TGTGCCAGCAGTGAATTCTCCAGGGTGACTGAAGCTTTCTTT
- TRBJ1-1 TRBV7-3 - CASSPGTVNTEAFF TGTGCCAGCAGTCCCGGGACGGTGAACACTGAAGCTTTCTTT
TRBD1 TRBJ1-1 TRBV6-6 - CASSYPGQGVNTEAFF TGTGCCAGCAGTTACCCGGGACAGGGGGTGAACACTGAAGCTTTCTTT
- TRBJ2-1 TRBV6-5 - CASSYSSVLEQFF TGTGCCAGCAGTTACTCGAGTGTCCTTGAGCAGTTCTTC
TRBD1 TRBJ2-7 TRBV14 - CASSRDRVRYEQYF TGTGCCAGCAGCCGAGACAGGGTTCGGTACGAGCAGTACTTC
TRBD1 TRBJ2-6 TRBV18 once CASSSDRAGANVLTF TGTGCCAGCTCAAGCGACAGGGCTGGGGCCAACGTCCTGACTTTC
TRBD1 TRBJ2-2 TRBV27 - CASSPGTVNTGELFF TGTGCCAGCAGCCCCGGGACAGTGAACACCGGGGAGCTGTTTTTT
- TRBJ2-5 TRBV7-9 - CASSLQGETQYF TGTGCCAGCAGCCTGCAGGGAGAGACCCAGTACTTC
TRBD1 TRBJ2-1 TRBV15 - CATSARTGGGEQFF TGTGCCACCAGCGCCCGGACAGGGGGAGGTGAGCAGTTCTTC
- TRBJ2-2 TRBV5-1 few CASSSAGPGNTGELFF TGCGCCAGCAGCTCGGCGGGCCCCGGGAACACCGGGGAGCTGTTTTTT
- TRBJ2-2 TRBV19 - CASSTSAGAPGGELFF TGTGCCAGTAGTACCTCCGCGGGGGCCCCGGGCGGGGAGCTGTTTTTT
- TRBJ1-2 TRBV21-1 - CASNGTRGYTF TGTGCCAGTAACGGGACGAGGGGCTACACCTTC